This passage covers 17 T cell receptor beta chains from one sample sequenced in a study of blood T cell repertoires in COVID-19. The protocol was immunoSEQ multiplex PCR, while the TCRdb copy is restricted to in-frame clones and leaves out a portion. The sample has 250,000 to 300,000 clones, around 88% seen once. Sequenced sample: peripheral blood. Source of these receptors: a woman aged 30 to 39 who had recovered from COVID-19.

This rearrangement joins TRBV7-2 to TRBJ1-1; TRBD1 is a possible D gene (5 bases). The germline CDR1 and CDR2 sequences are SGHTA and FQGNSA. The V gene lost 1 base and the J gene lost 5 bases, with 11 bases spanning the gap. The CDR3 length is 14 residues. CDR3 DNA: TGTGCCAGCAGCTTAGTCAGGGTAGATACTGAAGCTTTCTTT. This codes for CASSLVRVDTEAFF.

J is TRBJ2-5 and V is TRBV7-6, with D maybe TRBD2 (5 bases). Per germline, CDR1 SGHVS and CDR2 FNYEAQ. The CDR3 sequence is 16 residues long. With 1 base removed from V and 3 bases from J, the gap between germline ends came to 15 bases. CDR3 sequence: CASSLEGLAYKETQYF. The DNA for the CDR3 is TGTGCCAGCAGCTTAGAAGGGCTAGCTTACAAAGAGACCCAGTACTTC.

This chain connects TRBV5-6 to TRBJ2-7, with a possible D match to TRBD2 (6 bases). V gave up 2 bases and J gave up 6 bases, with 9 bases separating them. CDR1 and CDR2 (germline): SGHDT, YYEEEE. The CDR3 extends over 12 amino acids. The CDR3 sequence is CASSFMGGEQYF. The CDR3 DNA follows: TGTGCCAGCAGCTTCATGGGAGGCGAGCAGTACTTC.

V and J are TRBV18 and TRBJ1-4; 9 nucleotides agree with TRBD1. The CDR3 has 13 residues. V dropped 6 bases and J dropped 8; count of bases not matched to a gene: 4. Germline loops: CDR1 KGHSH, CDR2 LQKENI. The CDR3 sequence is CASSGTGQEKLFF. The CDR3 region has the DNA TGTGCCAGCTCTGGGACAGGGCAGGAAAAACTGTTTTTT.

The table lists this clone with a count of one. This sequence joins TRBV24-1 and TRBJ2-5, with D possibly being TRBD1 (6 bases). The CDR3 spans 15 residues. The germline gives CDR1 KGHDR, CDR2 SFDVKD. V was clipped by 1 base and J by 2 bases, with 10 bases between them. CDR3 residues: CATSDFGDTQETQYF. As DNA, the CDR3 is TGTGCCACCAGTGATTTTGGGGACACACAAGAGACCCAGTACTTC.

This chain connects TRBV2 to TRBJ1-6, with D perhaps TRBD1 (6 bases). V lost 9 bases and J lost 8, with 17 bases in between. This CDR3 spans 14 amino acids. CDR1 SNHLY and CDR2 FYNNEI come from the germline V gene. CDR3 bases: TGTGCCAGAACGACAGGACCTAGGGATTCACCCCTCCACTTT. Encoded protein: CARTTGPRDSPLHF.

The CDR3 is CASNLAGEAGELFF. In nucleotides, the CDR3 is TGTGCCAGCAACCTAGCGGGGGAGGCCGGGGAGCTGTTTTTT. The chain recombines TRBV2 with TRBJ2-2; TRBD2 matches 10 bases. Germline V lookup: CDR1 SNHLY, CDR2 FYNNEI. V lost 7 bases to trimming and J lost 6 bases; unmatched junction nucleotides: 5. This CDR3 is 14 amino acids long.

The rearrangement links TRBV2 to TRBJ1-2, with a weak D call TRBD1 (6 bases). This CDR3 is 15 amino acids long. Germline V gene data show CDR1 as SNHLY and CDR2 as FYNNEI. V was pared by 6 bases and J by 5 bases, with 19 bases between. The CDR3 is CASSRDNLALYGYTF. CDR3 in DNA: TGTGCCAGCAGCCGGGACAACCTAGCTTTGTATGGCTACACCTTC.

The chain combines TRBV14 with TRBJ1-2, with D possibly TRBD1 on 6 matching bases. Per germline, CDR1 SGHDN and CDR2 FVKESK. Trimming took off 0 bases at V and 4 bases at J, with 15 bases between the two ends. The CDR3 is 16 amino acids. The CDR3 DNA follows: TGTGCCAGCAGCCAAGATCGTGACAGGTCGCTCTATGGCTACACCTTC. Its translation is CASSQDRDRSLYGYTF. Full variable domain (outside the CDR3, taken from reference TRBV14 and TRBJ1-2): EAGVTQFPSHSVIEKGQTVTLRCDPISGHDNLYWYRRVMGKEIKFLLHFVKESKQDESGMPNNRFLAERTGGTYSTLKVQPAELEDSGVYFCASSQDRDRSLYGYTFGSGTRLTVV.

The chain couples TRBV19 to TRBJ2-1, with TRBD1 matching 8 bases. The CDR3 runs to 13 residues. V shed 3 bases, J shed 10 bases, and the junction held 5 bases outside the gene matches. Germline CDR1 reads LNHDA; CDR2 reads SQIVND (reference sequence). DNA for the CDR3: TGTGCCAGTAGTATGCAGGGGGCAAGGGAGCAGTTCTTC. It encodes CASSMQGAREQFF.

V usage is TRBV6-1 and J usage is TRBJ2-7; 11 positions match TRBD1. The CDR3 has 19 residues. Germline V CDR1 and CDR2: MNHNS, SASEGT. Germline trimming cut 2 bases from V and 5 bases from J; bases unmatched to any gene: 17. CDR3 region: CASSESGQGVRRGADEQYF. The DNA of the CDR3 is TGTGCCAGCAGTGAATCGGGACAGGGGGTTCGGCGGGGGGCCGACGAGCAGTACTTC.

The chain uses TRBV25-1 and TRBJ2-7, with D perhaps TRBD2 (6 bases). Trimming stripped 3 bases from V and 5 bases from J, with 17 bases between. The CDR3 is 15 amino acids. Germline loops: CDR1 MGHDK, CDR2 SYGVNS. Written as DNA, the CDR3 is TGTGCCAGCAGTGATACCTACGGGGGTAGCCACGAGCAGTACTTC. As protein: CASSDTYGGSHEQYF.

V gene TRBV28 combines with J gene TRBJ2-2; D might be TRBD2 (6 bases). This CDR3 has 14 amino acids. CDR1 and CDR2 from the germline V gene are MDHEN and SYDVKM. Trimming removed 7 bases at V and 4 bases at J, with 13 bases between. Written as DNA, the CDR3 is TGTGCCAGCAATGCCGGGGGATTCACCGGGGAGCTGTTTTTT. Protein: CASNAGGFTGELFF.

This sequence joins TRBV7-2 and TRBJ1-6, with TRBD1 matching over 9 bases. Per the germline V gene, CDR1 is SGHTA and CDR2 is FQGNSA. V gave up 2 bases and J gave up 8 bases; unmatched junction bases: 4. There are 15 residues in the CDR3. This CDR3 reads CASSLLGQGHSPLHF. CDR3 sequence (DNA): TGTGCCAGCAGCTTACTAGGACAGGGGCATTCACCCCTCCACTTT.

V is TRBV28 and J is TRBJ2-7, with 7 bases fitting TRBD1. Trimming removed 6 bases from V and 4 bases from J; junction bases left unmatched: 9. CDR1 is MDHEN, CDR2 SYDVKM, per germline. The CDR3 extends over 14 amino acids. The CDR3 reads CASSQADRSYEQYF. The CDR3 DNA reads TGTGCCAGCAGCCAGGCGGACAGGTCTTACGAGCAGTACTTC. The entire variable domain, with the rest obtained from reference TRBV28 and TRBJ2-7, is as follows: DVKVTQSSRYLVKRTGEKVFLECVQDMDHENMFWYRQDPGLGLRLIYFSYDVKMKEKGDIPEGYSVSREKKERFSLILESASTNQTSMYLCASSQADRSYEQYFGPGTRLTVT.

Here the CDR3 reads CASSLAGDQPQHF. CDR3 coding DNA: TGTGCCAGCAGCTTAGCGGGAGATCAGCCCCAGCATTTT. The chain joins TRBV7-8 to TRBJ1-5; D is undetermined. CDR3 length equals 13 residues. Germline CDR1 reads SGHVS; CDR2 reads FQNEAQ. Trimming removed 0 bases at V and 5 bases at J, with 5 bases between. The full variable domain, completed using reference TRBV7-8 and TRBJ1-5, is GAGVSQSPRYKVAKRGQDVALRCDPISGHVSLFWYQQALGQGPEFLTYFQNEAQLDKSGLPSDRFFAERPEGSVSTLKIQRTQQEDSAVYLCASSLAGDQPQHFGDGTRLSIL.

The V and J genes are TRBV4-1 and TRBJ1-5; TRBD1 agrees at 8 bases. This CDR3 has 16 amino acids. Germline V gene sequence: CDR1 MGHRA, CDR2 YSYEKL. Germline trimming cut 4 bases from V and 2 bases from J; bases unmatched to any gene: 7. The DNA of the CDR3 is TGCGCCAGCAGCCCCCGACAGGGGACACGCAATCAGCCCCAGCATTTT. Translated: CASSPRQGTRNQPQHF.